Presented here are 2 T cell receptor beta chains from one specimen sequenced in a study of T cell responses to AZD1222 COVID-19 vaccine. Measured with immunoSEQ multiplex PCR; TCRdb has only the in-frame clones, and not every one. The data contain approximately 130,000 clones, approximately 93% of them seen just once; the ten biggest clones take up around 3.1%. The sequences come from peripheral blood, collected on day 0 of AZD1222 vaccination. These receptors were obtained from an adult in good health.

This sequence joins TRBV7-9 and TRBJ2-6, with 7 positions matching TRBD1. Germline CDR1 SEHNR, CDR2 FQNEAQ (reference sequence). CDR3 size: 19 residues. The V segment lost 5 bases and the J segment 0 bases; nucleotides outside the gene matches: 13. The CDR3: CASSGAMRQGPSGANVLTF. The CDR3 region has the DNA TGTGCCAGCAGCGGGGCTATGCGACAGGGACCCTCTGGGGCCAACGTCCTGACTTTC. Supplemented by reference TRBV7-9 and TRBJ2-6, the full variable domain reads DTGVSQNPRHKITKRGQNVTFRCDPISEHNRLYWYRQTLGQGPEFLTYFQNEAQLEKSRLLSDRFSAERPKGSFSTLEIQRTEQGDSAMYLCASSGAMRQGPSGANVLTFGAGSRLTVL.

Only a few counts were recorded for this clone. V gene TRBV4-1 combines with J gene TRBJ1-2; a weak D match, TRBD1 (6 bases). Germline CDR1 and CDR2: MGHRA and YSYEKL. V lost 1 base to trimming and J lost 5 bases, with 11 bases between them. The CDR3 is 14 amino acids. CDR3 sequence: CASSQVRDTYGYTF. In DNA form, the CDR3 reads TGCGCCAGCAGCCAAGTGCGGGACACGTATGGCTACACCTTC.